The T cell receptor beta chain described here comes from a study of T cell changes during pregnancy in multiple sclerosis. Sequencing used immunoSEQ multiplex PCR; TCRdb keeps in-frame clones, though not all of them. The top ten hold less than 0.9% of the sample, which has tens of thousands of clones, about 92% seen once. The length of the CDR3 is 14 residues. Germline values: CDR1 MNHEY, CDR2 SMNVEV (reference sequence). With 3 bases removed from V and 6 bases from J, the gap between germline ends came to 14 bases. This sample comprised CD4+ T cells from peripheral blood mononuclear cells, obtained in the third trimester of pregnancy. The chain uses TRBV27 and TRBJ1-2, with unresolved D. The receptor's source is a female donor with multiple sclerosis, enrolled in a pregnancy study. The CDR3 protein is CASSFSRLGDGYTF. The CDR3 bases are TGTGCCAGCAGTTTTAGTAGGCTTGGAGATGGCTACACCTTC.